Presented here are 30 T cell receptor beta chains from one specimen sequenced in a study of blood T cell repertoires in COVID-19. Clones were read by immunoSEQ multiplex PCR, and TCRdb kept only the in-frame ones, dropping some. The profile shows about 200,000 clones, 75% to 90% of them singletons. Input material: peripheral blood. These TCRs come from a woman aged 80 or older with COVID-19, enrolled during active disease.

The genes are TRBV5-4 and TRBJ1-2, with unresolved D. The CDR3 is 13 amino acids. Germline CDR1 and CDR2: SGHNT and YYREEE (reference sequence). Between the trimmed V and J ends, which lost 4 bases and 4 bases, there was a span of 11 bases. CDR3 coding DNA: TGTGCCAGCAGCCCGGGAGCACGCTATGGCTACACCTTC. Translated, it gives CASSPGARYGYTF.

The V call is TRBV5-6, the J call TRBJ1-4; 10 nucleotides line up with TRBD1. V gave up 2 bases and J gave up 3 bases; unmatched junction bases: 4. This CDR3 has 16 residues. The V gene's germline CDR1 is SGHDT and CDR2 YYEEEE. The CDR3 nucleotides read TGTGCCAGCAGCTTCCTCGACAGGGGGCCTAATGAAAAACTGTTTTTT. It is translated as CASSFLDRGPNEKLFF.

J is TRBJ1-5 and V is TRBV5-6; D might be TRBD1 (5 bases). V was pared by 3 bases and J by 4 bases, with 8 bases between. Germline V CDR1 and CDR2: SGHDT, YYEEEE. CDR3 size: 13 residues. The CDR3 region is CASSWGTNQPQHF. In nucleotides, the CDR3 is TGTGCCAGCAGCTGGGGGACTAATCAGCCCCAGCATTTT.

The chain employs TRBV28 and TRBJ1-1; D gene ambiguous. This CDR3 spans 15 amino acids. Germline V gene data show CDR1 as MDHEN and CDR2 as SYDVKM. Trimming took 3 bases from V and 0 from J, leaving 11 bases between them. In nucleotides, the CDR3 is TGTGCCAGCAGTTTTGTCCGGGGATTGAACACTGAAGCTTTCTTT. It codes for CASSFVRGLNTEAFF. Full variable domain (missing parts from reference TRBV28 and TRBJ1-1): DVKVTQSSRYLVKRTGEKVFLECVQDMDHENMFWYRQDPGLGLRLIYFSYDVKMKEKGDIPEGYSVSREKKERFSLILESASTNQTSMYLCASSFVRGLNTEAFFGQGTRLTVV.

This clone appeared a single time. The V gene is TRBV25-1, the J gene TRBJ2-7; TRBD2 aligns across 10 bases. This CDR3 is built from 16 residues. Germline CDR1 is MGHDK and CDR2 is SYGVNS. The J segment lost 1 base and the V segment lost 4 bases, leaving 7 bases of the junction unmatched. DNA for the CDR3: TGTGCCAGCAGTGCACAGCGGGGGGGCCTATCCTACGAGCAGTACTTC. Translated: CASSAQRGGLSYEQYF.

The V and J genes are TRBV5-4 and TRBJ2-5; 8 bases fit TRBD1. The CDR3 loop spans 15 amino acids. The junction had 9 bases not matched to a gene; V was cut back by 3 bases and J by 5 bases. Germline assignment: CDR1 SGHNT and CDR2 YYREEE (reference sequence). The CDR3 sequence: CASSSRTGLSETQYF. The CDR3 nucleotides read TGTGCCAGCAGCTCCCGGACAGGGCTGTCCGAGACCCAGTACTTC.

This clone was observed once. The genes are TRBV28 and TRBJ2-3, with 7 bases fitting TRBD2. Germline CDR1 reads MDHEN; CDR2 reads SYDVKM. The length of the CDR3 is 13 residues. J lost 1 base, V lost 5 bases, and 0 bases had no gene match. The CDR3 coding sequence is TGTGCCAGCAGTAGCGGGGGCACAGATACGCAGTATTTT. Its protein is CASSSGGTDTQYF.

The chain recombines TRBV11-2 with TRBJ2-7, with 9 bases that match TRBD2. V was clipped by 5 bases and J by 2 bases; unmatched bases: 7. The CDR3 is made up of 15 amino acids. Germline V gives CDR1 SGHAT, CDR2 FQNNGV. DNA of the CDR3: TGTGCCAGCAGCCATGGTAGCGGGAGAGCCTACGAGCAGTACTTC. Protein product: CASSHGSGRAYEQYF.

CDR3 nucleotides: TGTGCCAGCAGCCGATGGACTAGCGGGGGGGCCAAGGAGACCCAGTACTTC. Its protein is CASSRWTSGGAKETQYF. The V call is TRBV14, the J call TRBJ2-5, with 15 bases matching TRBD2. The trim removed 4 bases at V and 5 bases at J, leaving 8 bases unmatched. CDR3 length equals 17 residues. The germline V gene encodes CDR1 SGHDN and CDR2 FVKESK. The variable domain in full, completed from reference TRBV14 and TRBJ2-5, reads EAGVTQFPSHSVIEKGQTVTLRCDPISGHDNLYWYRRVMGKEIKFLLHFVKESKQDESGMPNNRFLAERTGGTYSTLKVQPAELEDSGVYFCASSRWTSGGAKETQYFGPGTRLLVL.

The J gene is TRBJ1-4, the V gene TRBV2, with 8 bases identical to TRBD1. Germline V CDR1 and CDR2: SNHLY, FYNNEI. The J segment lost 6 bases and the V segment lost 6 bases, leaving 6 bases of the junction unmatched. This CDR3 region has 14 residues. The CDR3 loop reads CASRYRGSDEKLFF. For the CDR3, the DNA is TGTGCCAGCAGGTACAGGGGGTCTGATGAAAAACTGTTTTTT.

This sequence joins TRBV5-1 and TRBJ1-3, with no clear D. The CDR3 spans 16 residues. Per the germline V gene, CDR1 is SGHRS and CDR2 is YFSETQ. V shed 0 bases and J shed 0 bases, with 10 bases lying between them. In nucleotides, the CDR3 is TGCGCCAGCAGCTTGGTAGCCGGCCCCTCTGGAAACACCATATATTTT. This codes for CASSLVAGPSGNTIYF.

J is TRBJ1-2 and V is TRBV6-4, with D uncertain. V dropped 6 bases and J dropped 4 bases, with 12 bases sitting between them. Germline lookup yields CDR1 MRHNA and CDR2 SNTAGT. CDR3 length equals 13 residues. The CDR3 loop reads CASSPGSSYGYTF. CDR3 bases: TGTGCCAGCAGCCCGGGGTCCTCCTATGGCTACACCTTC.

The chain employs TRBV15 and TRBJ1-1, with D maybe TRBD1 (5 bases). The germline V and J ends were trimmed by 0 bases and 8 bases, with 10 bases remaining between them. CDR1 is LNHNV and CDR2 is YYDKDF in the germline V gene (reference sequence). The CDR3 length is 13 residues. This chain's CDR3 is CATSRDQGPEAFF. DNA for the CDR3: TGTGCCACCAGCAGAGATCAGGGCCCAGAAGCTTTCTTT. Drawing the rest from reference TRBV15 and TRBJ1-1, the complete variable domain is DAMVIQNPRYQVTQFGKPVTLSCSQTLNHNVMYWYQQKSSQAPKLLFHYYDKDFNNEADTPDNFQSRRPNTSFCFLDIRSPGLGDTAMYLCATSRDQGPEAFFGQGTRLTVV.

The chain carries TRBV11-2 and TRBJ1-1; D is unclear. V lost 3 bases and J lost 10, with 15 bases in between. Germline CDR1 reads SGHAT; CDR2 reads FQNNGV. The CDR3 loop spans 13 amino acids. The CDR3 coding sequence is TGTGCCAGCAGCTTGGGGAGGGTGCCAAGAGCTTTCTTT. Translation gives CASSLGRVPRAFF.

CDR3 nucleotides: TGTGCCAGCAGCCCCACAGGGGTCACTGAAGCTTTCTTT. Its translation: CASSPTGVTEAFF. The gene calls are TRBV27 and TRBJ1-1; 7 bases are shared with TRBD1. The CDR3 is made up of 13 amino acids. V dropped 6 bases and J dropped 4; count of bases not matched to a gene: 5. Germline V gene lookup returns CDR1 MNHEY and CDR2 SMNVEV (reference sequence).

The J gene is TRBJ2-1, the V gene TRBV6-5; 9 bases fit TRBD2. The CDR3 is made up of 15 amino acids. V lost 6 bases to trimming and J lost 7 bases; unmatched junction nucleotides: 10. Germline lookup yields CDR1 MNHEY and CDR2 SVGAGI. This CDR3 is CASRTPGREGNEQFF. DNA for the CDR3: TGTGCCAGCAGGACCCCGGGGCGGGAGGGGAATGAGCAGTTCTTC.

The V call is TRBV3-1 (or the pseudogene TRBV3-2), the J call TRBJ2-7; D is perhaps TRBD2 (5 bases). The CDR3 runs 13 residues. CDR1 is LGHDT, CDR2 YNNKEL, per germline (reference sequence). Trimming took off 6 bases at V and 4 bases at J, with 13 bases between the two ends. The CDR3 DNA follows: TGTGCCAGCAGTCTCGGACGGGGTTACGAGCAGTACTTC. It translates to CASSLGRGYEQYF.

The rearrangement uses TRBV2 and TRBJ2-1; possibly TRBD1 for D (6 bases). V was shortened by 6 bases and J by 10 bases, with 19 bases between the two germline ends. Per germline, CDR1 SNHLY and CDR2 FYNNEI. The CDR3 covers 14 residues. The CDR3 sequence is CASRIGTPGREQFF. Here the CDR3 DNA reads TGTGCCAGCAGGATTGGGACACCCGGTAGGGAGCAGTTCTTC.

The J gene is TRBJ2-3, the V gene TRBV9, with a tentative D call TRBD2 (5 bases). Germline CDR1 reads SGDLS; CDR2 reads YYNGEE. V dropped 0 bases and J dropped 2 bases, with 10 bases sitting between them. This CDR3 has 15 residues. CDR3 residues: CASSVAWGVTDTQYF. CDR3 bases: TGTGCCAGCAGCGTAGCGTGGGGAGTCACAGATACGCAGTATTTT.

The gene calls are TRBV5-1 and TRBJ2-2, with TRBD1 identical over 10 bases. The ends lost 0 bases at V and 6 bases at J; junction bases unmatched: 11. This CDR3 contains 18 residues. Germline V gives CDR1 SGHRS, CDR2 YFSETQ. The CDR3 nucleotides are TGCGCCAGCAGCTTGGCCCGGCCGGGACAGGGGAGGGCCGGGGAGCTGTTTTTT. This translates into CASSLARPGQGRAGELFF.

In this sample, this clone turned up a few times. V is TRBV6-5 and J is TRBJ1-1; 7 bases are shared with TRBD1. The J segment lost 6 bases and the V segment lost 0 bases, leaving 7 bases of the junction unmatched. Germline loops: CDR1 MNHEY, CDR2 SVGAGI. The length of the CDR3 is 15 residues. The CDR3 protein is CASSYSKGRGAEAFF. The DNA of the CDR3 is TGTGCCAGCAGTTACTCGAAAGGCAGGGGGGCTGAAGCTTTCTTT.

The chain uses TRBV5-1 and TRBJ1-6, with D possibly matching TRBD1 (6 bases). The germline V gene has CDR1 SGHRS and CDR2 YFSETQ. This CDR3 is 16 amino acids long. V was pared by 4 bases and J by 0 bases, with 11 bases between. The CDR3 sequence is CASSPRGTSYNSPLHF. The CDR3 DNA reads TGCGCCAGCAGCCCCAGGGGTACCTCCTATAATTCACCCCTCCACTTT.

V usage is TRBV5-1 and J usage is TRBJ2-2, with TRBD1 identical over 9 bases. V lost 1 base to trimming and J lost 5 bases; unmatched junction nucleotides: 3. This CDR3 region has 15 residues. CDR1 is SGHRS and CDR2 is YFSETQ in the germline V gene. The CDR3 nucleotides are TGCGCCAGCAGCTTGTGGGGACAGGGTACCGGGGAGCTGTTTTTT. It codes for CASSLWGQGTGELFF.

The gene calls are TRBV18 and TRBJ1-4; tentatively, D is TRBD1 (6 bases). CDR1 is KGHSH, CDR2 LQKENI, per germline. The length of the CDR3 is 14 residues. Trimming removed 3 bases at V and 8 bases at J, with 13 bases between. The CDR3 DNA sequence: TGTGCCAGCTCACCGGGGCAGGGGAACGAAAAACTGTTTTTT. Its protein product is CASSPGQGNEKLFF.

This chain joins TRBV5-1 and TRBJ1-6, with D unresolved. This CDR3 has 14 amino acids. The germline V gene encodes CDR1 SGHRS and CDR2 YFSETQ. V was cut by 0 bases and J by 10 bases, with 11 bases left in between. DNA of the CDR3: TGCGCCAGCAGCTTGGCCTCTGAGCGATCACCCCTCCACTTT. It encodes CASSLASERSPLHF.

This rearrangement joins TRBV28 to TRBJ1-2; D might be TRBD1 (6 bases). The CDR3 spans 13 residues. V was pared by 3 bases and J by 4 bases, with 9 bases between. Germline CDR1 MDHEN, CDR2 SYDVKM. The CDR3 loop reads CASSFQGGYGYTF. CDR3 DNA sequence: TGTGCCAGCAGTTTTCAAGGGGGCTATGGCTACACCTTC.

This sequence joins TRBV18 and TRBJ1-5; the match to TRBD1 covers 9 bases. V trimming: 6 bases; J trimming: 6 bases; junction bases outside the gene matches: 6. Germline CDR1 is KGHSH and CDR2 is LQKENI. The CDR3 spans 14 residues. Here the CDR3 reads CASSRTGEGQPQHF. In nucleotides, the CDR3 is TGTGCCAGCTCGCGGACAGGGGAGGGTCAGCCCCAGCATTTT.

The J gene is TRBJ2-7, the V gene TRBV28; TRBD1 is a possible D gene (5 bases). The CDR3 contains 14 residues. Germline V CDR1 and CDR2: MDHEN, SYDVKM. V lost 6 bases to trimming and J lost 2 bases, with 14 bases between them. CDR3 loop: CASRFSGKPYEQYF. CDR3 DNA: TGTGCCAGCAGATTCTCAGGGAAACCCTACGAGCAGTACTTC.

The V and J genes are TRBV3-1 (or the pseudogene TRBV3-2) and TRBJ1-2, with D possibly matching TRBD1 (6 bases). Germline V gene lookup returns CDR1 LGHDT and CDR2 YNNKEL (reference sequence). The CDR3 sequence is 15 residues long. Trimming removed 2 bases at V and 6 bases at J, with 16 bases between. The CDR3 region is CASSQRTVRGNGYTF. The CDR3 DNA is TGTGCCAGCAGCCAACGGACAGTCCGGGGAAATGGCTACACCTTC.

J is TRBJ2-3 and V is TRBV7-2; 7 bases are shared with TRBD1. With 1 base clipped from V and 4 bases from J, the junction kept 5 bases outside the gene matches. Germline V gives CDR1 SGHTA, CDR2 FQGNSA. The CDR3 contains 15 residues. The CDR3 DNA sequence: TGTGCCAGCAGCTTAGGGACCCAGGGGGCAGATACGCAGTATTTT. Amino acid sequence: CASSLGTQGADTQYF.